Given below is one T cell receptor beta chain in context. The sample is drawn from a study of blood T cell repertoires in COVID-19. Study as a whole: Samples taken during acute and convalescent COVID-19 were collected in the United States, Italy and Spain. From T cells, B-cell-depleted T cells, or PBMCs came the material, which was cDNA or gDNA.

Germline CDR1 is SGHVS and CDR2 is FQNEAQ. V shed 1 base and J shed 6 bases, with 16 bases lying between them. This CDR3 has 15 residues. In terms of age and location, participants ranged from roughly 18 to 100 years and lived in about two dozen US areas. Recovered status in Cohort 3 required two negative PCRs, clearance, or symptom resolution. This table comes from immunoSEQ multiplex PCR, and its TCRdb copy is limited to in-frame clones, with some not included. The sample lists about 150,000 clones, about 86% occurring once. This TCR derives from a man aged 45-65 years who had recovered from COVID-19. The chain recombines TRBV7-8 with TRBJ2-7, with D perhaps TRBD1 (5 bases). Sequenced input: PBMCs or T cells enriched from blood (not recorded which). In DNA form, the CDR3 reads TGTGCCAGCAGCTTAGTTAGGGGAAGGCTGGGCGAGCAGTACTTC. Amino acid sequence: CASSLVRGRLGEQYF. The full variable domain, its missing parts supplied by reference TRBV7-8 and TRBJ2-7, is GAGVSQSPRYKVAKRGQDVALRCDPISGHVSLFWYQQALGQGPEFLTYFQNEAQLDKSGLPSDRFFAERPEGSVSTLKIQRTQQEDSAVYLCASSLVRGRLGEQYFGPGTRLTVT.